This TCR beta chain was captured in a study of shared clonotypes between healthy human individuals (dated by TCRdb to about 2020). For the study in its entirety: A couple of women and a few men aged 18 to 49 years were included in the cohort. For each donor, three plates each were used for CD4 naive and CD4 memory, two plates were used for CD8 naive, and one plate was used for CD8 memory. Blood TCR repertoires of roughly 5 healthy adults were deeply sequenced to estimate repertoire size and the extent of clonotype sharing between individuals. Libraries were prepared and TCR repertoires were sequenced by different laboratories using diverse techniques, in order to increase sequencing depth and limit assay-specific biases. Each donor's leukapheresis produced roughly between roughly 0.85 and 9.5 billion PBMCs. Here is what the overall study found, with its caveats: Only blood was sampled, and tissue TCR repertoires likely differ from those in blood. Larger estimated clonotype richness was generally found for naive subsets than for memory subsets. Across four donors, about 5.2% of naive CD4, around 3.5% of naive CD8, 2.3% of memory CD4, and around 0.4% of memory CD8 clonotypes were shared. Based on pairwise subsampling, the degree of clonotype sharing among donors was expected to be affected by sequencing depth. Clonotypes shared by all four sorted-subset donors showed higher generation probabilities than non-shared clonotypes. The small number of donors limited the genetic and exposure-history diversity represented. Rarefaction of sorted-subset datasets indicated incomplete sequencing despite the large sequencing depth.

V gives up 6 bases and J gives up 8 bases, and the segment between their germline ends measures 13 bases. From its cysteine to its phenylalanine, the CDR3 spans 13 amino acids. Of the read, only the CDR3 DNA is kept; its 39 bases are in frame from base 1. Based on the germline V gene, the CDR1 and CDR2 sequences are WSHSY and SAAADI. This clone was recorded only once. Its cognate antigen has yet to be identified. Within one base of it there is no much larger clone, and no base qualities were kept. TCR CDR3 regions were amplified from genomic DNA by multiplex PCR using the deep immunoSEQ assay. Extracted genomic DNA from each cell subset was spread evenly across all wells of several immunoSEQ 96-well plates, with each plate serving as a replicate. Each replicate PCR for sorted subsets received 200 ng genomic DNA, equal to roughly 33,000 T cell genomes. Purified libraries were quantified with a Qubit 3.0 fluorometer, sized on a Bioanalyzer 2100, and re-quantified with the KAPA Library Quantification kit. A separate single-read 150-cycle Illumina NextSeq 550 flow cell was used to sequence each immunoSEQ 96-well plate. Regarding the original processing steps: Because only junctional sequences without quality scores were contained in the immunoSEQ output, filtering matching that applied to full-length reads could not be performed. To assign V/J genes and CDR3, sequences were annotated against IMGT germline references using PyIR, a Python wrapper for IgBLAST v1.9. Reads were removed for weak V/J assignments (E-value above 1e-6), missing CDR3, stop codons, out-of-frame junctions, or ambiguous translated residues. V3J clonotypes were defined as sequences sharing an identical inferred V gene, J gene, and CDR3 amino acid sequence. Percentage overlap between repertoires was calculated by dividing the number of shared unique clonotypes by the size of the smaller repertoire. Richness of each repertoire was evaluated using RTK rarefaction, the Chao1 estimator, and Recon v2.1 estimates of unobserved clonotypes. Generation probabilities were computed with OLGA for all TCRbeta clonotypes obtained by the gDNA method from a handful of donors. Sourced from immuneACCESS, this table was stored by TCRdb with only in-frame sequences that have V and J called. A share of the clones is absent; for the studies checked, an unresolved V gene accounts for under half, and the remainder has no known explanation. V and J calls and clone size follow that table, whereas D and trimming were derived from the DNA. For this sample there are millions of clones; 85% to 95% appear just once. About 0.13% of the sample is taken by the ten largest.

The donors were healthy, HIV-negative adults who had no recently reported acute infections or vaccinations. Every donor was a Caucasian adult living in Nashville, Tennessee, USA. Magnetic negative selection was used to enrich CD4+ T cells, after which naive cells were positively selected on CD45RA and the negative fraction became the memory subset. After blood collection by leukapheresis, PBMCs were isolated using Ficoll-Histopaque density gradient centrifugation and then cryopreserved in the vapor phase of liquid nitrogen. Analytical flow cytometry was used to check the purity and quantity of every magnetically sorted T cell population. Each sorted fraction had its genomic DNA isolated and then quantified by UV absorbance on a Nanodrop 2000c.

Sequenced: naive CD4+ T cells sorted from blood. Taken with the paper, the label for cell subset or site translates to: CD45RA+ positively selected. The chain links TRBV10-2 with TRBJ2-2, with a weak D call of TRBD2 (6 bases match). This TCR derives from a man aged 18 to 29 in good health. The nucleotides are TGCGCCAGCAGATCCACTAGCTTGGGGGAGCTGTTTTTT. It encodes CASRSTSLGELFF.